Presented here are 20 T cell receptor beta chains from one specimen sequenced in a study of cytomegalovirus exposure and HLA in healthy donors. The PCR contained 60 Vbeta and 13 Jbeta primers. Generated by immunoSEQ multiplex PCR, the TCRdb table keeps only in-frame clones and is missing some. The sample has some 120,000 clones, 17% seen once. The sample was PBMCs. The receptor source for this set is a female donor in good health and CMV-seropositive.

The rearrangement joins TRBV4-3 to TRBJ1-1; 11 positions match TRBD1. This CDR3 is 16 amino acids long. CDR1 and CDR2 from the germline V gene are LGHNA and YSLEER. Trimming cost V 4 bases and J 3 bases; bases outside gene matches: 7. Here the CDR3 reads CASSPGTGGGDTEAFF. In DNA form, the CDR3 reads TGCGCCAGCAGCCCGGGGACAGGGGGAGGGGACACTGAAGCTTTCTTT.

This clone appeared a few times. The CDR3 reads CASKKYHAGGPNSGELFF. The CDR3 DNA reads as TGTGCCAGTAAGAAGTACCATGCGGGGGGGCCTAATTCCGGGGAGCTGTTTTTT. The chain recombines TRBV2 with TRBJ2-2, with 9 positions matching TRBD2. Germline V CDR1 and CDR2: SNHLY, FYNNEI. The CDR3 has 18 amino acids. Unmatched junction bases numbered 20, after V lost 9 bases and J lost 6 bases.

The chain recombines TRBV6-4 with TRBJ1-4; 9 positions match TRBD1. Germline V gene sequence: CDR1 MRHNA, CDR2 SNTAGT. Trimming took 8 bases from V and 7 from J; bases not matched to a gene: 8. This CDR3 has 14 amino acids. CDR3 in amino acids: CASAPTGGSEKLFF. The CDR3 DNA reads TGTGCCAGCGCACCGACAGGGGGGAGTGAAAAACTGTTTTTT.

This chain uses TRBV5-6 with TRBJ2-7; 12 nucleotides match TRBD2. This CDR3 is built from 17 residues. Germline V gene sequence: CDR1 SGHDT, CDR2 YYEEEE. V was pared by 5 bases and J by 7 bases, with 16 bases of the junction left unmatched. This CDR3 reads CASSFGTSGSMRGEQYF. The CDR3 DNA is TGTGCCAGCAGTTTTGGGACTAGCGGGTCCATGAGAGGGGAGCAGTACTTC.

The rearrangement joins TRBV15 to TRBJ2-3; 9 bases match TRBD2. V trimming: 8 bases; J trimming: 5 bases; junction bases outside the gene matches: 8. Germline V gene data show CDR1 as LNHNV and CDR2 as YYDKDF (reference sequence). The length of the CDR3 is 14 residues. In DNA form, the CDR3 reads TGTGCCACCCAACCGCTAGCGGGGTTAGATACGCAGTATTTT. Translated, it gives CATQPLAGLDTQYF.

In DNA, the CDR3 is TGTGCCAGCAGTTTACGGACTAGCGGGAGACATGAGCAGTTCTTC. Translating gives CASSLRTSGRHEQFF. This chain joins TRBV28 and TRBJ2-1, with 13 nucleotides matching TRBD2. Germline loops: CDR1 MDHEN, CDR2 SYDVKM. Losses at the gene ends were 2 bases for V and 8 bases for J; bases not matched to a gene: 3. The CDR3 sequence is 15 residues long. Together with reference TRBV28 and TRBJ2-1, the CDR3 gives the full variable domain: DVKVTQSSRYLVKRTGEKVFLECVQDMDHENMFWYRQDPGLGLRLIYFSYDVKMKEKGDIPEGYSVSREKKERFSLILESASTNQTSMYLCASSLRTSGRHEQFFGPGTRLTVL.

The chain carries TRBV7-9 and TRBJ1-1, with D unresolved. This CDR3 has 15 amino acids. Germline assignment: CDR1 SEHNR and CDR2 FQNEAQ (reference sequence). Trimming stripped 2 bases from V and 5 bases from J, with 15 bases between. The CDR3 loop is CASSLLRAGRTEAFF. The DNA of the CDR3 is TGTGCCAGCAGCTTACTTCGAGCGGGGAGGACTGAAGCTTTCTTT.

The chain joins TRBV2 to TRBJ2-5; TRBD2 aligns across 7 bases. Germline-derived CDR1 and CDR2 are SNHLY and FYNNEI. The CDR3 spans 16 residues. Unmatched junction bases numbered 11, after V lost 6 bases and J lost 1 base. The CDR3 DNA is TGTGCCAGCAGCCCTGCGGGTGCTAGCGGCCAAGAGACCCAGTACTTC. This gives the protein CASSPAGASGQETQYF.

This clone was counted between two and nine times. This chain joins TRBV4-2 and TRBJ2-7; D is perhaps TRBD1 (5 bases). Trimming left V 4 bases short and J 0 bases short, with 13 bases between. The CDR3 sequence is 15 residues long. CDR1 LGHNA and CDR2 YNFKEQ come from the germline V gene. The CDR3 protein is CASSRSDRSSYEQYF. Here the CDR3 DNA reads TGTGCCAGCAGCCGATCTGACAGAAGCTCCTACGAGCAGTACTTC.

This chain uses TRBV4-2 with TRBJ2-1; 14 bases match TRBD2. CDR3 length: 18 amino acids. The V and J ends lost 1 base and 5 bases, in that order; junction bases with no gene match: 7. Germline V gene sequence: CDR1 LGHNA, CDR2 YNFKEQ. The CDR3 here is CASSQGLAGGPRDNEQFF. The DNA of the CDR3 is TGTGCCAGCAGCCAAGGACTAGCGGGAGGGCCAAGGGACAATGAGCAGTTCTTC.

V and J are TRBV30 and TRBJ1-1; 7 nucleotides align to TRBD1. The junction had 6 bases not matched to a gene; V was cut back by 4 bases and J by 1 base. This CDR3 is 14 amino acids long. CDR1 is GTSNPN, CDR2 SVGIG, per germline (reference sequence). The CDR3, as DNA: TGTGCCTGGACTAAGACAGGGTGGAACACTGAAGCTTTCTTT. Translation gives CAWTKTGWNTEAFF.

The V and J genes are TRBV2 and TRBJ2-7; the match to TRBD1 covers 8 bases. The germline V gene encodes CDR1 SNHLY and CDR2 FYNNEI. J gave up 4 bases and V 7 bases, and 24 bases lay outside the gene matches. The CDR3 covers 19 residues. The CDR3 spells CASIPLMGQVNDIRYEQYF. The CDR3, as DNA: TGTGCCAGCATCCCCCTTATGGGACAGGTAAACGATATTAGATACGAGCAGTACTTC.

This rearrangement joins TRBV28 to TRBJ2-7; TRBD1 matches at 9 bases. J was trimmed by 2 bases and V by 10 bases; bases with no gene match: 3. The CDR3 covers 12 residues. Germline V gene sequence: CDR1 MDHEN, CDR2 SYDVKM. CDR3 sequence reads: CATGDRAYEQYF. The CDR3 region has the DNA TGTGCCACCGGGGACAGGGCCTACGAGCAGTACTTC. Full variable domain (rest looked up from reference TRBV28 and TRBJ2-7): DVKVTQSSRYLVKRTGEKVFLECVQDMDHENMFWYRQDPGLGLRLIYFSYDVKMKEKGDIPEGYSVSREKKERFSLILESASTNQTSMYLCATGDRAYEQYFGPGTRLTVT.

A few counts support this clone. CDR3 DNA: TGTGCCAGCAGCTTTATCGCAGGGGGAGACACAGATACGCAGTATTTT. Its translation is CASSFIAGGDTDTQYF. The rearrangement joins TRBV7-9 to TRBJ2-3; TRBD1 matches at 7 bases. The CDR3 has 16 amino acids. The germline V gene encodes CDR1 SEHNR and CDR2 FQNEAQ (reference sequence). Trimming removed 3 bases from V and 2 bases from J; junction bases left unmatched: 8. Based on the CDR3 plus reference TRBV7-9 and TRBJ2-3, the full variable domain is DTGVSQNPRHKITKRGQNVTFRCDPISEHNRLYWYRQTLGQGPEFLTYFQNEAQLEKSRLLSDRFSAERPKGSFSTLEIQRTEQGDSAMYLCASSFIAGGDTDTQYFGPGTRLTVL.

This sequence joins TRBV30 and TRBJ2-2, with 8 bases lining up with TRBD2. The CDR3 runs 16 residues. Germline trimming cut 2 bases from V and 9 bases from J; bases unmatched to any gene: 14. CDR1 GTSNPN and CDR2 SVGIG come from the germline V gene (reference sequence). DNA for the CDR3: TGTGCCTGGAGTATACGGACTAGCCTCCTGTTCCGGGAGCTGTTTTTT. Translated: CAWSIRTSLLFRELFF.

In its sample, this clone was seen a few times. One junction end disagrees with the germline gene, perhaps due to a read error. The V gene is TRBV4-3, the J gene TRBJ2-1, with 10 bases lining up with TRBD2. The CDR3 spans 16 residues. The germline CDR1 and CDR2 sequences are LGHNA and YSLEER. Here the CDR3 reads CASSPNFGTSDWSFLF. CDR3 DNA sequence: TGCGCCAGCAGCCCGAATTTCGGGACTAGCGACTGGAGCTTTCTCTTC.

This clone has just a few counts. The J gene is TRBJ2-7, the V gene TRBV4-1; 7 bases align to TRBD2. Trimming at V came to 3 bases and at J to 2 bases, leaving 13 bases not matched to a gene. Germline V gives CDR1 MGHRA, CDR2 YSYEKL. The CDR3 runs 17 residues. CDR3 loop: CASSQPTAGSDTYEQYF. The CDR3 DNA reads as TGCGCCAGCAGCCAGCCCACAGCGGGGTCCGACACCTACGAGCAGTACTTC.

In this sample, this clone turned up a few times. This rearrangement joins TRBV2 to TRBJ2-7; D might be TRBD2 (6 bases). The CDR3 totals 15 residues. Germline CDR1 reads SNHLY; CDR2 reads FYNNEI. The V end lost 4 bases, the J end lost 3 bases, and 16 bases lay between the germline ends. The CDR3 DNA is TGTGCCAGCAGTGCGCCCGGGACTGAATACTACGAGCAGTACTTC. This translates into CASSAPGTEYYEQYF.

This rearrangement joins TRBV19 to TRBJ2-7; D gene ambiguous. Deletions cut 4 bases from V and 0 bases from J, with 16 bases between. The germline CDR1 and CDR2 sequences are LNHDA and SQIVND (reference sequence). The CDR3 runs 16 residues. This CDR3 is CASSTPLGWSSYEQYF. The CDR3 DNA reads TGTGCCAGTAGTACCCCCCTTGGGTGGAGCTCCTACGAGCAGTACTTC. The full variable domain, its missing parts supplied by reference TRBV19 and TRBJ2-7, is DGGITQSPKYLFRKEGQNVTLSCEQNLNHDAMYWYRQDPGQGLRLIYYSQIVNDFQKGDIAEGYSVSREKKESFPLTVTSAQKNPTAFYLCASSTPLGWSSYEQYFGPGTRLTVT.

The chain is built from TRBV12-1 and TRBJ1-2. TRBV12-1 is deemed a pseudogene. CDR3 length: 14 amino acids. The CDR3 loop is CASSFAEWVYGYTF. DNA of the CDR3: TGTGCCAGCAGCTTTGCGGAGTGGGTCTATGGCTACACCTTC.